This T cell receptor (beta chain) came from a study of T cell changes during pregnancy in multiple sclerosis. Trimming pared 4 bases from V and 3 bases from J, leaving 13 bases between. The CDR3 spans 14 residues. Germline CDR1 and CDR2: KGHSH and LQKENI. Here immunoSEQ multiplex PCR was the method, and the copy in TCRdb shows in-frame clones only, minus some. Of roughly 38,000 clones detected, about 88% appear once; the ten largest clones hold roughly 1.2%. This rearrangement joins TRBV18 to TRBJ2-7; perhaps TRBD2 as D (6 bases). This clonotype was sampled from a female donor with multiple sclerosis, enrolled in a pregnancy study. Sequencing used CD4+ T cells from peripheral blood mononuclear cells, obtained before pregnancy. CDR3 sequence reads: CASSQGGAGYEQYF. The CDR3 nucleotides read TGTGCCAGCTCACAGGGCGGGGCCGGCTACGAGCAGTACTTC.